The present T cell receptor beta chain was sequenced within a study of blood T cell repertoires in COVID-19. Assay used: immunoSEQ multiplex PCR; TCRdb lists only in-frame clones, some missing. The sample holds fewer than 250,000 clones, roughly 80% seen once. Germline CDR1 MNHEY, CDR2 SVGAGI. The CDR3 contains 15 residues. The V gene end was trimmed by 10 bases and the J gene end by 3 bases; junction bases not matched to a gene: 14. This receptor was obtained from a woman between 40 and 55 years old with active or convalescent COVID-19. The sequencing input was peripheral blood. The chain uses TRBV6-5 and TRBJ1-2, with 7 bases identical to TRBD1. CDR3 amino acids: CATTTMRDSYYGYTF. CDR3 sequence (DNA): TGTGCCACCACGACGATGAGGGACAGCTACTATGGCTACACCTTC.